This passage covers 23 T cell receptor beta chains from one sample sequenced in a study of breast tumors, draining lymph nodes, adjacent tissues. A single record per CDR3 protein comes from TCRdb applying MiXCR to the multiplex PCR reads. The sample has 25,000 or so distinct CDR3 sequences, approximately 70% seen once; the top ten hold more than 20%. The sequencing input was tumor-adjacent breast tissue. The receptor set was obtained from a female donor with breast cancer. Some clones in this sample may be carry-over from other donors' samples.

This chain joins TRBV4-1 and TRBJ1-4; TRBD1 matches at 10 bases. The CDR3 totals 15 residues. Germline V lookup: CDR1 MGHRA, CDR2 YSYEKL. V trimming: 6 bases; J trimming: 7 bases; junction bases outside the gene matches: 8. CDR3 nucleotide sequence: TGCGCCAGCAGGCCGCCGGGACAGGGGTTTGAAAAACTGTTTTTT. Translated: CASRPPGQGFEKLFF.

This clonotype has just a few counts. This chain joins TRBV6-5 and TRBJ2-3; D remains unclear. Germline V lookup: CDR1 MNHEY, CDR2 SVGAGI. V was clipped by 0 bases and J by 4 bases, with 14 bases between them. This CDR3 spans 16 amino acids. CDR3 coding DNA: TGTGCCAGCAGTTACTCATTTTGGGGTAGGGCAGATACGCAGTATTTT. This translates into CASSYSFWGRADTQYF.

The chain recombines TRBV6-2 or TRBV6-3 with TRBJ2-1; D possibly corresponds to TRBD1 (6 bases). Trimming removed 6 bases at V and 0 bases at J, with 15 bases between. CDR3 length: 16 amino acids. Germline values: CDR1 MNHEY, CDR2 SVGEGT. CDR3 sequence: CASSTTGTSSYNEQFF. CDR3 in DNA: TGTGCCAGCAGCACGACAGGAACCAGCTCCTACAATGAGCAGTTCTTC.

The chain joins TRBV20-1 to TRBJ2-1; 8 positions agree with TRBD2. Trimming cost V 0 bases and J 7 bases; bases outside gene matches: 2. In germline, CDR1 is DFQATT, CDR2 SNEGSKA (reference sequence). The CDR3 runs to 13 residues. CDR3 bases: TGCAGTGCTAGAGAAGCGGGAGAGAATGAGCAGTTCTTC. It yields the protein CSAREAGENEQFF.

The rearrangement links TRBV9 to TRBJ2-3; 12 nucleotides align to TRBD2. V lost 0 bases and J lost 2; bases outside the gene matches: 1. Germline loops: CDR1 SGDLS, CDR2 YYNGEE. The CDR3 sequence is 16 residues long. The CDR3 DNA reads TGTGCCAGCAGCGTAGGACTAGCGGGGGACACAGATACGCAGTATTTT. Translated: CASSVGLAGDTDTQYF.

The chain uses TRBV27 and TRBJ2-5, with D perhaps matching TRBD1 or TRBD2 (6 bases each). Germline CDR1 MNHEY, CDR2 SMNVEV (reference sequence). The CDR3 runs 16 residues. Trimming took off 0 bases at V and 0 bases at J, with 11 bases between the two ends. In DNA form, the CDR3 reads TGTGCCAGCAGTTTATCGTTGGGGGGCTACCAAGAGACCCAGTACTTC. This gives the protein CASSLSLGGYQETQYF.

The chain has TRBV30 and TRBJ1-6; no clear D. The ends were cut back, 1 base at V and 7 bases at J, with 5 bases in the middle. The CDR3 runs to 12 residues. Germline assignment: CDR1 GTSNPN and CDR2 SVGIG (reference sequence). This CDR3 is CAWSAGNSPLHF. Here the CDR3 DNA reads TGTGCCTGGAGTGCGGGGAATTCACCCCTCCACTTT.

This clonotype was seen a single time. The chain links TRBV19 to TRBJ2-6; either TRBD1 or TRBD2 may supply D (5 bases each). The CDR3 spans 16 residues. Deletions cut 7 bases from V and 4 bases from J, with 17 bases between. Per the germline V gene, CDR1 is LNHDA and CDR2 is SQIVND (reference sequence). The CDR3 sequence: CASKPDGAAGANVLTF. CDR3 sequence (DNA): TGTGCCAGTAAGCCTGACGGGGCGGCCGGGGCCAACGTCCTGACTTTC.

V usage is TRBV20-1 and J usage is TRBJ1-5; 11 bases fit TRBD1. In germline, CDR1 is DFQATT, CDR2 SNEGSKA (reference sequence). J lost 3 bases, V lost 2 bases, and 15 bases had no gene match. The CDR3 is 19 residues long. The CDR3 region has the DNA TGCAGTGCTAGACCCTTGGACAGGGGGCGGGTCGGCAACAATCAGCCCCAGCATTTT. This sequence encodes CSARPLDRGRVGNNQPQHF.

V gene TRBV5-1 combines with J gene TRBJ2-3; D gene ambiguous. V lost 5 bases and J 3 bases, leaving 4 bases between the germline ends. Germline CDR1 SGHRS, CDR2 YFSETQ. The CDR3 has 11 amino acids. CDR3 nucleotides: TGCGCCAGCAGAAAAACAGATACGCAGTATTTT. Protein sequence: CASRKTDTQYF.

The chain links TRBV5-1 to TRBJ1-6, with 11 positions matching TRBD1. This CDR3 contains 14 residues. V shed 3 bases and J 9 bases; nucleotides not matched to a gene: 2. Germline CDR1 and CDR2: SGHRS and YFSETQ. The CDR3, as DNA: TGCGCCAGCAGCTCGGGACAGGGGGTTTCACCCCTCCACTTT. As protein: CASSSGQGVSPLHF.

V usage is TRBV28 and J usage is TRBJ1-6; 7 bases match TRBD1. V shed 5 bases and J 5 bases; nucleotides not matched to a gene: 12. The V gene's germline CDR1 is MDHEN and CDR2 SYDVKM. This CDR3 has 17 amino acids. The CDR3 loop is CASSAGGGWSNNSPLHF. The CDR3 DNA sequence: TGTGCCAGCAGTGCAGGGGGGGGCTGGTCGAATAATTCACCCCTCCACTTT.

The chain links TRBV19 to TRBJ1-5; D might be TRBD1 (6 bases). The CDR3 spans 17 residues. Trimming shortened V by 3 bases and J by 5 bases, and 20 bases separated the two germline ends. The germline CDR1 and CDR2 sequences are LNHDA and SQIVND (reference sequence). The CDR3 DNA reads TGTGCCAGTAGTATGGATGTGTGGAACAGGGCACATCAGCCCCAGCATTTT. This translates into CASSMDVWNRAHQPQHF.

This clonotype was observed a single time. The rearrangement uses TRBV27 and TRBJ2-7, with D maybe TRBD2 (5 bases). Between the trimmed V and J ends, which lost 11 bases and 5 bases, there was a span of 13 bases. The CDR3 contains 11 residues. In germline, CDR1 is MNHEY, CDR2 SMNVEV (reference sequence). For the CDR3, the DNA is TGTGCCTCTGTTCCCGGGAACGAGCAGTACTTC. Its translation is CASVPGNEQYF.

This clonotype has at least ten counts. V gene TRBV15 combines with J gene TRBJ2-5; D not certain. The CDR3 consists of 14 residues. V was shortened by 4 bases and J by 1 base, with 10 bases between the two germline ends. Germline V gene data show CDR1 as LNHNV and CDR2 as YYDKDF (reference sequence). The DNA for the CDR3 is TGTGCCACCAGCAAGGGTCTGGCCCAAGAGACCCAGTACTTC. Translation gives CATSKGLAQETQYF.

This clonotype rates as medium-sized. The chain carries TRBV29-1 and TRBJ2-7, with unresolved D. CDR3 length equals 11 residues. CDR1 and CDR2 from the germline V gene are SQVTM and ANQGSEA. V lost 6 bases and J 7 bases, leaving 13 bases between the germline ends. The CDR3 coding sequence is TGCAGCGTCGACAAGGACCGAGAGCAGTACTTC. This translates into CSVDKDREQYF.

The chain recombines TRBV5-1 with TRBJ2-3; TRBD2 matches 7 bases. V was clipped by 5 bases and J by 4 bases; unmatched bases: 10. Germline CDR1 SGHRS, CDR2 YFSETQ. This CDR3 has 15 residues. CDR3 sequence reads: CASRGTAGRADTQYF. The CDR3 nucleotides are TGCGCCAGCAGAGGTACAGCGGGAAGGGCAGATACGCAGTATTTT. Full variable domain (rest looked up from reference TRBV5-1 and TRBJ2-3): KAGVTQTPRYLIKTRGQQVTLSCSPISGHRSVSWYQQTPGQGLQFLFEYFSETQRNKGNFPGRFSGRQFSNSRSEMNVSTLELGDSALYLCASRGTAGRADTQYFGPGTRLTVL.

The chain carries TRBV11-3 and TRBJ2-1; D is unresolved. V shed 0 bases and J shed 10 bases, with 10 bases lying between them. This CDR3 has 13 amino acids. Germline V gene data show CDR1 as SGHNT and CDR2 as YENEEA. Written as DNA, the CDR3 is TGTGCCAGCAGCTTAGACGAGTTCGGCGAGCAGTTCTTC. Protein: CASSLDEFGEQFF.

V gene TRBV6-2 or TRBV6-3 combines with J gene TRBJ1-6, with D possibly being TRBD1 (5 bases). V lost 6 bases, J lost 7 bases, and 10 bases lay in between. The germline V gene encodes CDR1 MNHEY and CDR2 SVGEGT. The CDR3 covers 13 residues. The DNA for the CDR3 is TGTGCCAGCAGCGGGTGGGGGAATTCACCCCTCCACTTT. Residues: CASSGWGNSPLHF.

This clonotype ranks as medium-sized (0.01 to 0.1%). The rearrangement links TRBV15 to TRBJ2-3; the match to TRBD2 covers 16 bases. The J segment lost 11 bases and the V segment lost 1 base, leaving 9 bases of the junction unmatched. Germline V gene data show CDR1 as LNHNV and CDR2 as YYDKDF (reference sequence). The length of the CDR3 is 17 residues. The CDR3 reads CATSRGGTSGGANMQYF. In DNA, the CDR3 is TGTGCCACCAGCAGAGGGGGGACTAGCGGGGGGGCGAATATGCAGTATTTT. The whole variable domain, filled in from reference TRBV15 and TRBJ2-3, reads DAMVIQNPRYQVTQFGKPVTLSCSQTLNHNVMYWYQQKSSQAPKLLFHYYDKDFNNEADTPDNFQSRRPNTSFCFLDIRSPGLGDTAMYLCATSRGGTSGGANMQYFGPGTRLTVL.

The chain employs TRBV7-2 and TRBJ2-1, with TRBD2 identical over 10 bases. The V gene's germline CDR1 is SGHTA and CDR2 FQGNSA. V was pared by 1 base and J by 9 bases, with 9 bases of the junction left unmatched. The CDR3 is made up of 16 amino acids. The CDR3 DNA sequence: TGTGCCAGCAGCTTAGGGGCTAGCGGGAGAATTGGTGAGCAGTTCTTC. Residues: CASSLGASGRIGEQFF.

The chain has TRBV10-2 and TRBJ2-7; the D gene is possibly TRBD2 (7 bases). Trimming removed 3 bases at V and 2 bases at J, with 14 bases between. Per the germline V gene, CDR1 is WSHSY and CDR2 is SAAADI. There are 15 residues in the CDR3. The CDR3 protein is CASSEQGGGPYEQYF. CDR3 coding DNA: TGCGCCAGCAGTGAACAAGGGGGAGGGCCCTACGAGCAGTACTTC.

The chain joins TRBV2 to TRBJ2-1; D uncertain. The V and J ends lost 1 base and 9 bases respectively, with 4 bases between them. Germline V gene lookup returns CDR1 SNHLY and CDR2 FYNNEI. The CDR3 is made up of 11 amino acids. The CDR3 loop reads CASSEGGEQFF. The CDR3 DNA sequence: TGTGCCAGCAGTGAAGGAGGTGAGCAGTTCTTC. The variable domain in full, with the rest retrieved from reference TRBV2 and TRBJ2-1, is EPEVTQTPSHQVTQMGQEVILRCVPISNHLYFYWYRQILGQKVEFLVSFYNNEISEKSEIFDDQFSVERPDGSNFTLKIRSTKLEDSAMYFCASSEGGEQFFGPGTRLTVL.